This T cell receptor beta chain was sequenced for a study of T cell changes during pregnancy in multiple sclerosis. Germline V CDR1 and CDR2: SGHRS, YFSETQ. Between the trimmed V and J ends, which lost 4 bases and 3 bases, there was a span of 16 bases. The CDR3 runs to 15 residues. The method was immunoSEQ multiplex PCR; TCRdb's version includes in-frame clones alone and lacks a portion of them. The table shows about 92,000 clones, with roughly 90% occurring only once. The chain recombines TRBV5-1 with TRBJ1-2, with D possibly being TRBD1 (5 bases). This receptor was obtained from a female donor with multiple sclerosis, enrolled in a pregnancy study. The sample here was peripheral blood, taken in the first trimester of pregnancy. DNA for the CDR3: TGCGCCAGCAGCCCTGCCCCAGGGTTGGACTATGGCTACACCTTC. Translation: CASSPAPGLDYGYTF.